Listed here are 32 T cell receptor beta chains from one sample, sequenced in a study of PD-1 blockade in classical Hodgkin lymphoma. Every patient had relapsed following autologous stem cell transplantation, and cohorts differed in brentuximab vedotin exposure. Magnetic negative selection was used to purify CD4+ T cells from thawed PBMCs. Using immunoSEQ multiplex PCR, the repertoire was profiled, and TCRdb retains in-frame clones only, with some absent. The data show tens of thousands of clones, 65% to 90% seen once. The sequencing here drew on CD4+ T cells from blood, taken at baseline. These receptors all stem from a human donor with classical Hodgkin lymphoma.

The J gene is TRBJ1-3, the V gene TRBV6-6, with D uncertain. Trimming took 0 bases from V and 8 from J, leaving 14 bases between them. Germline assignment: CDR1 MNHNY and CDR2 SVGAGI (reference sequence). The CDR3 runs to 15 residues. The CDR3 DNA sequence: TGTGCCAGCAGTTACTCGAGGCGGGGTGGGGACACCATATATTTT. This sequence encodes CASSYSRRGGDTIYF.

This chain uses TRBV6-5 with TRBJ2-7; D is possibly TRBD1 or TRBD2 (5 bases each). Germline loops: CDR1 MNHEY, CDR2 SVGAGI. V lost 8 bases and J lost 1, with 15 bases in between. The CDR3 sequence is 14 residues long. The CDR3 spells CASCVQGPSYEQYF. As DNA, the CDR3 is TGTGCCAGCTGCGTCCAGGGACCATCCTACGAGCAGTACTTC.

The chain carries TRBV12-5 and TRBJ2-5; D possibly corresponds to TRBD2 (6 bases). CDR3 length equals 15 residues. Per the germline V gene, CDR1 is LGHNT and CDR2 is FRNRAP. Trimming took 5 bases from V and 7 from J, leaving 20 bases between them. The CDR3 bases are TGTGCTAGTGGTCCGCCCCTGGGTAGCGGTGGGACCCAGTACTTC. It is translated as CASGPPLGSGGTQYF.

This chain links TRBV4-2 with TRBJ2-7; 9 nucleotides align to TRBD2. From germline, CDR1 is LGHNA and CDR2 YNFKEQ. The V gene end was trimmed by 1 base and the J gene end by 3 bases; junction bases not matched to a gene: 4. The CDR3 totals 15 residues. The DNA for the CDR3 is TGTGCCAGCAGCCAAGCTATAGCGGGAGTCTACGAGCAGTACTTC. Translated: CASSQAIAGVYEQYF.

The rearrangement joins TRBV7-9 to TRBJ1-3, with TRBD1 identical over 9 bases. This CDR3 has 17 residues. Germline assignment: CDR1 SEHNR and CDR2 FQNEAQ (reference sequence). The J segment lost 2 bases and the V segment lost 1 base, leaving 6 bases of the junction unmatched. The CDR3 loop is CASSLVGRDRAGNTIYF. The CDR3, as DNA: TGTGCCAGCAGCTTAGTCGGTCGGGACAGGGCTGGAAACACCATATATTTT.

This clone was recorded only once. The chain couples TRBV10-3 to TRBJ2-7; D is unresolved. Per the germline V gene, CDR1 is ENHRY and CDR2 is SYGVKD. The germline V and J ends were trimmed by 5 bases and 7 bases, with 9 bases remaining between them. The CDR3 sequence is 11 residues long. The CDR3: CAISLANEQYF. Written as DNA, the CDR3 is TGTGCCATCAGTCTCGCGAATGAGCAGTACTTC.

The V gene is TRBV5-1, the J gene TRBJ2-7; no clear D. The germline CDR1 and CDR2 sequences are SGHRS and YFSETQ. This CDR3 comprises 13 residues. Trimming removed 0 bases at V and 7 bases at J, with 11 bases between. The CDR3 loop is CASSLADGWEQYF. The CDR3 nucleotides are TGCGCCAGCAGCTTGGCCGACGGGTGGGAGCAGTACTTC.

The chain couples TRBV5-1 to TRBJ1-5; a possible D gene is TRBD1 (5 bases). CDR3 length: 13 amino acids. The V gene lost 0 bases and the J gene lost 7 bases, with 8 bases spanning the gap. CDR1 SGHRS and CDR2 YFSETQ come from the germline V gene. The CDR3 DNA reads TGCGCCAGCAGCTTGGCGGAGGGGCAGCCCCAGCATTTT. It encodes CASSLAEGQPQHF. The full variable domain, in which reference TRBV5-1 and TRBJ1-5 provide the parts outside the CDR3, is KAGVTQTPRYLIKTRGQQVTLSCSPISGHRSVSWYQQTPGQGLQFLFEYFSETQRNKGNFPGRFSGRQFSNSRSEMNVSTLELGDSALYLCASSLAEGQPQHFGDGTRLSIL.

This chain uses TRBV10-3 with TRBJ1-2, with TRBD1 as a possible D gene (5 bases). The CDR3 consists of 13 residues. Between the trimmed V and J ends, which lost 8 bases and 2 bases, there was a span of 12 bases. Germline-derived CDR1 and CDR2 are ENHRY and SYGVKD. The CDR3 region is CAIQVPGNYGYTF. The CDR3 DNA reads TGTGCCATCCAAGTTCCAGGGAACTATGGCTACACCTTC.

The chain joins TRBV6-1 to TRBJ2-2, with D unresolved. The germline V gene has CDR1 MNHNS and CDR2 SASEGT. The CDR3 spans 14 residues. V was cut by 4 bases and J by 3 bases, with 9 bases left in between. This CDR3 reads CASSGPLYTGELFF. The DNA of the CDR3 is TGTGCCAGCAGTGGGCCACTTTACACCGGGGAGCTGTTTTTT.

The chain combines TRBV11-2 with TRBJ2-3, with 7 bases lining up with TRBD2. The CDR3 runs 16 residues. V was clipped by 1 base and J by 1 base; unmatched bases: 5. CDR1 and CDR2 from the germline V gene are SGHAT and FQNNGV. The CDR3 nucleotides are TGTGCCAGCAGCTTAGCGTGGGCGGGAGGCACAGATACGCAGTATTTT. This encodes CASSLAWAGGTDTQYF.

This clone was counted once. The J gene is TRBJ1-5, the V gene TRBV6-5, with D possibly TRBD1 on 5 matching bases. Germline CDR1 is MNHEY and CDR2 is SVGAGI. The V gene lost 6 bases and the J gene lost 2 bases, with 11 bases spanning the gap. The CDR3 runs 14 residues. The CDR3 is CASRGGGGNQPQHF. CDR3 DNA: TGTGCCAGCAGGGGGGGAGGAGGCAATCAGCCCCAGCATTTT.

The V gene is TRBV7-9, the J gene TRBJ2-7; D may be TRBD2 (5 bases). This CDR3 region has 13 residues. Germline V gene sequence: CDR1 SEHNR, CDR2 FQNEAQ (reference sequence). With 2 bases removed from V and 3 bases from J, the gap between germline ends came to 8 bases. CDR3: CASSLRESYEQYF. In DNA, the CDR3 is TGTGCCAGCAGCTTAAGGGAGAGCTACGAGCAGTACTTC.

The chain recombines TRBV5-5 with TRBJ2-3, with 7 bases fitting TRBD2. V dropped 1 base and J dropped 6; count of bases not matched to a gene: 2. The CDR3 totals 13 residues. Germline assignment: CDR1 SGHKS and CDR2 YYEKEE (reference sequence). CDR3 nucleotide sequence: TGTGCCAGCAGCTTGCAGGGAGGGGATACGCAGTATTTT. It yields the protein CASSLQGGDTQYF.

The V and J genes are TRBV2 and TRBJ1-4; tentative D call: TRBD1 (5 bases). V was cut by 4 bases and J by 5 bases, with 11 bases left in between. The CDR3 spans 14 residues. The germline CDR1 and CDR2 sequences are SNHLY and FYNNEI. CDR3 loop: CASSVGDLNEKLFF. DNA for the CDR3: TGTGCCAGCAGTGTTGGGGACCTGAATGAAAAACTGTTTTTT.

This CDR3 is CASSRGLGEKLFF. CDR3 DNA: TGTGCCAGCAGCAGGGGGCTGGGGGAAAAACTGTTTTTT. The genes are TRBV6-1 and TRBJ1-4; 8 positions match TRBD1. This CDR3 has 13 amino acids. Germline trimming cut 6 bases from V and 8 bases from J; bases unmatched to any gene: 5. Germline CDR1 MNHNS, CDR2 SASEGT.

This chain connects TRBV9 to TRBJ2-7; a weak D match, TRBD2 (6 bases). The CDR3 contains 17 residues. The ends were cut back, 4 bases at V and 0 bases at J, with 20 bases in the middle. CDR1 is SGDLS and CDR2 is YYNGEE in the germline V gene. CDR3 protein: CASSHPPDGRDSYEQYF. The CDR3 coding sequence is TGTGCCAGCAGCCACCCCCCCGACGGGCGGGACTCCTACGAGCAGTACTTC.

The chain has TRBV10-3 and TRBJ1-4; 7 bases are a match to TRBD1. The CDR3 length is 14 residues. J gave up 7 bases and V 2 bases, and 4 bases lay outside the gene matches. Germline CDR1 reads ENHRY; CDR2 reads SYGVKD. CDR3 in amino acids: CAISEMQGGEKLFF. CDR3 sequence (DNA): TGTGCCATCAGTGAGATGCAGGGGGGTGAAAAACTGTTTTTT.

The CDR3 protein is CASSWASQVETQYF. The CDR3 coding sequence is TGTGCCAGCAGTTGGGCCTCCCAAGTGGAGACCCAGTACTTC. The J gene is TRBJ2-5, the V gene TRBV6-1; D uncertain. CDR3 length: 14 amino acids. V was trimmed by 5 bases and J by 5 bases, leaving 15 bases between them. CDR1 is MNHNS, CDR2 SASEGT, per germline.

The chain has TRBV7-2 and TRBJ2-1, with a weak D call TRBD2 (5 bases). CDR1 is SGHTA, CDR2 FQGNSA, per germline. V lost 4 bases to trimming and J lost 9 bases, with 25 bases between them. CDR3 size: 17 residues. The CDR3 sequence: CASSSATLYPRRAEQFF. CDR3 DNA sequence: TGTGCCAGCAGCTCCGCGACCCTGTATCCGCGGCGGGCTGAGCAGTTCTTC.

J is TRBJ1-3 and V is TRBV7-2, with D maybe TRBD1 (6 bases). This CDR3 is 14 amino acids long. V shed 5 bases and J shed 5 bases, with 13 bases lying between them. Germline V gene data show CDR1 as SGHTA and CDR2 as FQGNSA. The CDR3 spells CASSQQQGRNTIYF. CDR3 DNA: TGTGCCAGCAGCCAGCAACAGGGACGAAACACCATATATTTT.

This rearrangement joins TRBV27 to TRBJ2-7; TRBD1 is a possible D gene (5 bases). The CDR3 consists of 13 residues. In germline, CDR1 is MNHEY, CDR2 SMNVEV (reference sequence). V was cut by 2 bases and J by 4 bases, with 9 bases left in between. The CDR3 bases are TGTGCCAGCAGTTTAGTTCCAGGGTACGAGCAGTACTTC. Amino acids: CASSLVPGYEQYF.

J is TRBJ2-5 and V is TRBV6-1; 11 nucleotides line up with TRBD2. Trimming removed 1 base from V and 4 bases from J; junction bases left unmatched: 8. Germline V gene lookup returns CDR1 MNHNS and CDR2 SASEGT. CDR3 size: 17 residues. This CDR3 is CASSEGNGLAGGETQYF. In DNA, the CDR3 is TGTGCCAGCAGTGAAGGTAACGGACTAGCGGGTGGAGAGACCCAGTACTTC.

V usage is TRBV2 and J usage is TRBJ2-1; 7 bases fit TRBD2. V lost 6 bases, J lost 4 bases, and 6 bases stayed unmatched. CDR3 length: 14 residues. The germline CDR1 and CDR2 sequences are SNHLY and FYNNEI. CDR3 loop: CASRERGEYNEQFF. The CDR3 nucleotides are TGTGCCAGCAGGGAGCGGGGTGAATACAATGAGCAGTTCTTC. Filled out from reference TRBV2 and TRBJ2-1, the complete variable domain reads EPEVTQTPSHQVTQMGQEVILRCVPISNHLYFYWYRQILGQKVEFLVSFYNNEISEKSEIFDDQFSVERPDGSNFTLKIRSTKLEDSAMYFCASRERGEYNEQFFGPGTRLTVL.

The J gene is TRBJ1-2, the V gene TRBV11-2; weak D call: TRBD1 (6 bases). V was cut by 5 bases and J by 9 bases, with 13 bases left in between. Germline-derived CDR1 and CDR2 are SGHAT and FQNNGV. This CDR3 is 12 amino acids long. The CDR3 nucleotides read TGTGCCAGCAGCCACGAGGGGGGTCGCTACACCTTC. Protein: CASSHEGGRYTF.

The V call is TRBV28, the J call TRBJ2-7, with a tentative D call TRBD2 (6 bases). V was trimmed by 7 bases and J by 4 bases, leaving 14 bases between them. CDR1 and CDR2 (germline): MDHEN, SYDVKM. The length of the CDR3 is 13 residues. The CDR3 DNA reads as TGTGCCAGCAAACCGGGAGTCCATTACGAGCAGTACTTC. Its protein is CASKPGVHYEQYF.

This clone is a singleton in its sample. This chain uses TRBV7-2 with TRBJ1-2, with 7 bases identical to TRBD1. Germline V gene sequence: CDR1 SGHTA, CDR2 FQGNSA. The CDR3 length is 13 residues. V shed 3 bases and J 8 bases; nucleotides not matched to a gene: 6. CDR3 in amino acids: CASSLGRGAGYTF. In DNA form, the CDR3 reads TGTGCCAGCAGCTTGGGCAGGGGGGCGGGCTACACCTTC.

The rearrangement uses TRBV27 and TRBJ1-2, with D hard to call. V was pared by 3 bases and J by 3 bases, with 11 bases between. Germline V gene data show CDR1 as MNHEY and CDR2 as SMNVEV (reference sequence). The CDR3 is 14 residues long. This chain's CDR3 is CASSLRVGYYGYTF. The CDR3 DNA follows: TGTGCCAGCAGTTTGCGGGTTGGGTACTATGGCTACACCTTC.

This chain connects TRBV5-5 to TRBJ1-1, with D maybe TRBD1 (6 bases). Trimming removed 4 bases at V and 0 bases at J, with 7 bases between. The germline V gene encodes CDR1 SGHKS and CDR2 YYEKEE (reference sequence). This CDR3 contains 13 residues. The CDR3 sequence: CASSQGLNTEAFF. CDR3 DNA: TGTGCCAGCAGCCAGGGGCTGAACACTGAAGCTTTCTTT. The full variable domain, its missing parts supplied by reference TRBV5-5 and TRBJ1-1, is DAGVTQSPTHLIKTRGQQVTLRCSPISGHKSVSWYQQVLGQGPQFIFQYYEKEERGRGNFPDRFSARQFPNYSSELNVNALLLGDSALYLCASSQGLNTEAFFGQGTRLTVV.

The chain joins TRBV2 to TRBJ1-4; D is ambiguous. CDR1 and CDR2 from the germline V gene are SNHLY and FYNNEI. V shed 5 bases and J shed 0 bases, with 13 bases lying between them. The length of the CDR3 is 16 residues. DNA of the CDR3: TGTGCCAGCAGTCCCTTTTCCCCTGCAACTAATGAAAAACTGTTTTTT. Its protein is CASSPFSPATNEKLFF.

The rearrangement links TRBV5-1 to TRBJ1-4; D perhaps matches TRBD1 (5 bases). The CDR3 sequence is 15 residues long. Trimming removed 0 bases from V and 7 bases from J, with 13 bases in between. Germline V lookup: CDR1 SGHRS, CDR2 YFSETQ. CDR3 sequence (DNA): TGCGCCAGCAGCTTGGAGGGCAGGGTCTTTGAAAAACTGTTTTTT. Its translation: CASSLEGRVFEKLFF.

This chain connects TRBV10-3 to TRBJ1-1; TRBD1 might be the D (5 bases). Trimming removed 3 bases at V and 2 bases at J, with 10 bases between. The CDR3 is made up of 14 amino acids. Germline V gene sequence: CDR1 ENHRY, CDR2 SYGVKD. DNA of the CDR3: TGTGCCATCAGTGACCGGGGACTCAACACTGAAGCTTTCTTT. Translating it yields CAISDRGLNTEAFF.